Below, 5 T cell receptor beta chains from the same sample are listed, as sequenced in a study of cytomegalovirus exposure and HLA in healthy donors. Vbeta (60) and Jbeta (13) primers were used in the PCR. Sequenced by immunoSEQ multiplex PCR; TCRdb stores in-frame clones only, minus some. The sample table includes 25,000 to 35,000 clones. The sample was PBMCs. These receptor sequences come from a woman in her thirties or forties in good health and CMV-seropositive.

The CDR3 sequence is CASTPLAGSDTGELFF. DNA of the CDR3: TGTGCCAGCACCCCACTAGCGGGTTCCGACACCGGGGAGCTGTTTTTT. V gene TRBV7-9 combines with J gene TRBJ2-2, with 9 nucleotides matching TRBD2. This CDR3 is 16 amino acids long. Germline assignment: CDR1 SEHNR and CDR2 FQNEAQ (reference sequence). V was pared by 7 bases and J by 3 bases, with 9 bases of the junction left unmatched.

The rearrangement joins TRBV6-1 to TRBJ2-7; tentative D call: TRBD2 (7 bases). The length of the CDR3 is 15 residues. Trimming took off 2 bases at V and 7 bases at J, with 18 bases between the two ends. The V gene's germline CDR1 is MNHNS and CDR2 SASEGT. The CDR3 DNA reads TGTGCCAGCAGTGAAAAGTGGCGGGGGCTAAAGGAGCAGTACTTC. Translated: CASSEKWRGLKEQYF.

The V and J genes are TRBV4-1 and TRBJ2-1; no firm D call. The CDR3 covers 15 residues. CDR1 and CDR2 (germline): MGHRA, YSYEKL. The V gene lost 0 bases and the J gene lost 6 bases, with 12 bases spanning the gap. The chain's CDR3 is CASSQEVQALNEQFF. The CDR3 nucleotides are TGCGCCAGCAGCCAAGAAGTGCAGGCCCTCAATGAGCAGTTCTTC.

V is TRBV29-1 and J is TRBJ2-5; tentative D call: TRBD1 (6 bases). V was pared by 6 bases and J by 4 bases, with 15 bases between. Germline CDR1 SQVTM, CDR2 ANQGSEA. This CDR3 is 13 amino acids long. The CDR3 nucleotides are TGCAGCGTCGTCACGACAGGTGTAGAGACCCAGTACTTC. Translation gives CSVVTTGVETQYF.

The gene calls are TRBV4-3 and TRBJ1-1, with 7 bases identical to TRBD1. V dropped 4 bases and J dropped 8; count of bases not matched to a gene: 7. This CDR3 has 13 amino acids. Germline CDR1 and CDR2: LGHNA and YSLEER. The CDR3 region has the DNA TGCGCCAGCAGCCGGTCCCGGGACAGCGAAGCTTTCTTT. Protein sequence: CASSRSRDSEAFF.